This T cell receptor beta chain was documented in a study of tumor-infiltrating lymphocytes in primary liver carcinoma. Overall study: Stage T1-T3 N0M0 tumors measured about 4.2 to 10 cm at most.

Overall study results and limits: Overlap between tumor regions exceeded overlap of tumor with adjacent tissue or blood.

CDR1 is MNHNY, CDR2 SVGAGI, per germline (reference sequence). The V gene lost 5 bases and the J gene lost 0 bases, with 5 bases spanning the gap. The CDR3 contains 14 residues. A constant-region primer served to make TCR beta cDNA from roughly 500 ng total RNA. Researchers made the TCR beta libraries by running three nested multiplex PCR rounds with slightly modified ARM-PCR. Both of the initial two PCR rounds ran for about 9 cycles and employed TRBV1-TRBV30 forward primers alongside a C-beta reverse primer. Each CDR3 protein gets one entry after TCRdb re-called the multiplex PCR reads with MiXCR. Of some 190,000 distinct CDR3 sequences listed, 50% to 75% are singletons. Alongside blood RNA obtained from unsorted whole blood, germline DNA was also extracted. Treatment-naive at the time, the patients had chronic HBV infection. It was before surgery that four milliliters of peripheral blood were collected.

A word on this clonotype: The antigen remains undetermined.

The sample comprised peripheral blood. The chain combines TRBV6-6 with TRBJ1-6; D ambiguous. The clonotype was recovered from a middle-aged man with primary liver carcinoma and hepatitis B virus infection. CDR3 DNA sequence: TGTGCCAGCAGTGGGGACTCCTATAATTCACCCCTCCACTTT. Amino acids: CASSGDSYNSPLHF.